Shown below are 25 T cell receptor beta chains from a single sample sequenced in a study of CDR3 diversity in severe acne. TCRdb reprocessed the PCR reads via MiXCR and lists one record per CDR3 protein. The sample shows under 95,000 distinct CDR3 sequences, about 48% of them seen only once. The sequenced sample was blood. The receptors come from a male donor in good health, serving as a control.

This clonotype came up many times. The DNA for the CDR3 is TGTGCCAGCAGTTTAAATGAAAAACTGTTTTTT. Translated: CASSLNEKLFF. The chain employs TRBV28 and TRBJ1-4; D not resolved. Germline CDR1 and CDR2: MDHEN and SYDVKM. The CDR3 runs 11 residues. The ends were cut back, 2 bases at V and 5 bases at J, with 0 bases in the middle.

This clonotype was seen many times. DNA of the CDR3: TGCAGTGCTAGAGATGCGCTAGCGGGACTTACGGAGATAGACATTCAGTACTTC. Translated: CSARDALAGLTEIDIQYF. V usage is TRBV20-1 and J usage is TRBJ2-4, with 9 positions matching TRBD2. The CDR3 is made up of 18 amino acids. J gave up 8 bases and V 0 bases, and 17 bases lay outside the gene matches. Germline CDR1 reads DFQATT; CDR2 reads SNEGSKA (reference sequence).

This clonotype is medium-sized. The chain links TRBV10-3 to TRBJ1-1; tentatively, D is TRBD1 (6 bases). Deletions cut 4 bases from V and 2 bases from J, with 11 bases between. The germline V gene encodes CDR1 ENHRY and CDR2 SYGVKD. The CDR3 totals 14 residues. CDR3 nucleotide sequence: TGTGCCATCAGTGGAGAACAGGGAAACACTGAAGCTTTCTTT. Translation: CAISGEQGNTEAFF.

V usage is TRBV2 and J usage is TRBJ1-1; D not certain. CDR1 and CDR2 (germline): SNHLY, FYNNEI. CDR3 size: 15 residues. Trimming removed 3 bases at V and 8 bases at J, with 19 bases between. The CDR3 nucleotides read TGTGCCAGCAGTGAGCGAGAGGACTTATTCGGCGAAGCTTTCTTT. Translating gives CASSEREDLFGEAFF.

This clonotype was counted once. The junction and the germline gene differ at one end; a read error may be behind it. The V call is TRBV15, the J call TRBJ2-2; 9 nucleotides agree with TRBD2. The length of the CDR3 is 16 residues. Germline values: CDR1 LNHNV, CDR2 YYDKDF (reference sequence). In nucleotides, the CDR3 is TGTGCCACCAGCACTGGACGGGCATCACGCGGGGGGGAGCTGTCTTTT. This translates into CATSTGRASRGGELSF.

This clonotype was detected ten times or more. This chain uses TRBV24-1 with TRBJ2-3, with 8 positions matching TRBD1. Germline trimming cut 4 bases from V and 3 bases from J; bases unmatched to any gene: 14. This CDR3 contains 18 residues. Germline CDR1 and CDR2: KGHDR and SFDVKD. The CDR3 DNA reads TGTGCCACCAGTGACTTTGCAAAGGGGGACAGGAAGACAGATACGCAGTATTTT. It is translated as CATSDFAKGDRKTDTQYF.

This clonotype occurred many times. The chain links TRBV5-8 to TRBJ2-7; perhaps TRBD2 as D (6 bases). There are 17 residues in the CDR3. V lost 0 bases and J lost 7, with 23 bases in between. The V gene's germline CDR1 is SGHTS and CDR2 YDEGEE. CDR3 in DNA: TGTGCCAGCAGCTTGGGGGGAGCGGGCGGGCCCCTCGGGGAGCAGTACTTC. Translated, it gives CASSLGGAGGPLGEQYF.

This CDR3 is CASSLGLTASTDTQYF. In DNA form, the CDR3 reads TGTGCCAGCAGCTTAGGACTGACGGCTAGCACAGATACGCAGTATTTT. The chain couples TRBV7-9 to TRBJ2-3; D remains unclear. V was cut by 1 base and J by 0 bases, with 11 bases left in between. Germline CDR1 is SEHNR and CDR2 is FQNEAQ (reference sequence). The CDR3 is 16 amino acids.

This clonotype showed up just a few times. The rearrangement links TRBV25-1 to TRBJ1-5; a possible D gene is TRBD1 (5 bases). Germline CDR1 MGHDK, CDR2 SYGVNS. This CDR3 contains 14 residues. V lost 6 bases and J 2 bases, leaving 11 bases between the germline ends. For the CDR3, the DNA is TGTGCCAGCAGGCCCGGGACTGGCAATCAGCCCCAGCATTTT. It encodes CASRPGTGNQPQHF.

As DNA, the CDR3 is TGTGCCAGCAGCATCCAACCGGGTACGGAAGCTTTCTTT. Translation: CASSIQPGTEAFF. The chain has TRBV7-9 and TRBJ1-1; D ambiguous. The CDR3 consists of 13 residues. Trimming shortened V by 5 bases and J by 8 bases, and 15 bases separated the two germline ends. The germline V gene has CDR1 SEHNR and CDR2 FQNEAQ (reference sequence). Full variable domain (rest looked up from reference TRBV7-9 and TRBJ1-1): DTGVSQNPRHKITKRGQNVTFRCDPISEHNRLYWYRQTLGQGPEFLTYFQNEAQLEKSRLLSDRFSAERPKGSFSTLEIQRTEQGDSAMYLCASSIQPGTEAFFGQGTRLTVV.

This clonotype was seen more than once but under ten times. The rearrangement links TRBV12-5 to TRBJ2-2, with TRBD2 matching over 8 bases. The V and J ends lost 1 base and 1 base, in that order; junction bases with no gene match: 5. In germline, CDR1 is LGHNT, CDR2 FRNRAP. This CDR3 comprises 17 residues. This CDR3 reads CASGLERGQRNTGELFF. CDR3 sequence (DNA): TGTGCTAGTGGTTTGGAGCGGGGGCAGCGGAACACCGGGGAGCTGTTTTTT.

In its sample, this clonotype ranks as medium-sized (0.01 to 0.1%). The rearrangement joins TRBV2 to TRBJ2-3; maybe TRBD1 (6 bases). Germline CDR1 SNHLY, CDR2 FYNNEI. V lost 8 bases to trimming and J lost 2 bases, with 8 bases between them. The CDR3 contains 12 residues. The CDR3 spells CASRDNTDTQYF. Here the CDR3 DNA reads TGTGCCAGCCGGGACAACACAGATACGCAGTATTTT.

The chain combines TRBV5-1 with TRBJ2-7, with 9 positions matching TRBD2. Per germline, CDR1 SGHRS and CDR2 YFSETQ. The CDR3 length is 16 residues. Trimming removed 1 base from V and 5 bases from J; junction bases left unmatched: 10. The CDR3 here is CASSLFDAGGANEQYF. The CDR3 DNA reads as TGCGCCAGCAGCTTGTTCGATGCGGGAGGGGCCAACGAGCAGTACTTC.

The CDR3 region has the DNA TGTGCCAGCAGCTCCGGAACACAGGGGTGGACTAGCGGGAGGGTCCAGCCCCATGAGCAGTACTTC. This gives the protein CASSSGTQGWTSGRVQPHEQYF. The V gene is TRBV7-9, the J gene TRBJ2-7, with 15 bases that match TRBD2. This CDR3 region has 22 residues. V was clipped by 4 bases and J by 7 bases; unmatched bases: 26. The V gene's germline CDR1 is SEHNR and CDR2 FQNEAQ (reference sequence).

This clonotype was seen at least ten times. The chain recombines TRBV12-3 or TRBV12-4 with TRBJ2-7; TRBD1 is a possible D gene (6 bases). This CDR3 comprises 11 residues. Trimming took off 6 bases at V and 7 bases at J, with 10 bases between the two ends. CDR3 protein: CASRWQGEQYF. CDR3 bases: TGTGCCAGCAGGTGGCAGGGGGAGCAGTACTTC.

In this sample, this clonotype turned up many times. The chain recombines TRBV5-1 with TRBJ1-2, with TRBD1 identical over 9 bases. Germline V gives CDR1 SGHRS, CDR2 YFSETQ. V was clipped by 0 bases and J by 6 bases; unmatched bases: 9. This CDR3 contains 16 residues. The CDR3, as DNA: TGCGCCAGCAGCTTGGCTACCCGACAGGGGGGCCATGGCTACACCTTC. It specifies CASSLATRQGGHGYTF.

In this sample, this clonotype turned up many times. The chain employs TRBV20-1 and TRBJ2-4; maybe TRBD2 (5 bases). Germline assignment: CDR1 DFQATT and CDR2 SNEGSKA (reference sequence). The ends were cut back, 3 bases at V and 0 bases at J, with 6 bases in the middle. This CDR3 is 13 amino acids long. As DNA, the CDR3 is TGCAGTGCTAGGGACTTAGCCAAAAACATTCAGTACTTC. Translated: CSARDLAKNIQYF.

The chain is built from TRBV19 and TRBJ1-5, with 9 bases that match TRBD1. V lost 3 bases to trimming and J lost 0 bases; unmatched junction nucleotides: 3. Germline assignment: CDR1 LNHDA and CDR2 SQIVND (reference sequence). CDR3 length equals 16 residues. CDR3 in amino acids: CASSIGTGISNQPQHF. CDR3 nucleotides: TGTGCCAGTAGTATCGGGACAGGGATTAGCAATCAGCCCCAGCATTTT. The full variable domain, in which reference TRBV19 and TRBJ1-5 provide the parts outside the CDR3, is DGGITQSPKYLFRKEGQNVTLSCEQNLNHDAMYWYRQDPGQGLRLIYYSQIVNDFQKGDIAEGYSVSREKKESFPLTVTSAQKNPTAFYLCASSIGTGISNQPQHFGDGTRLSIL.

The chain combines TRBV24-1 with TRBJ2-3; TRBD2 agrees at 12 bases. This CDR3 has 16 residues. V lost 3 bases, J lost 5 bases, and 5 bases stayed unmatched. CDR1 and CDR2 from the germline V gene are KGHDR and SFDVKD. The DNA for the CDR3 is TGTGCCACCAGTGATCTAGCGGGAGGGTTGAAAGATACGCAGTATTTT. Residues: CATSDLAGGLKDTQYF.

This clonotype was seen at least ten times. The chain recombines TRBV12-3 or TRBV12-4 with TRBJ1-2; D remains ambiguous. This CDR3 has 13 residues. Trimming stripped 6 bases from V and 5 bases from J, with 13 bases between. The CDR3 DNA reads as TGTGCCAGCAGACCCATAGCCGTGTATGGCTACACCTTC. Translation: CASRPIAVYGYTF.

A word on this clonotype: This may arise from a read error, as a much more abundant clone is one base away. The chain is built from TRBV6-2 or TRBV6-3 and TRBJ2-7; D tentatively fits TRBD1 or TRBD2 (5 bases each). V lost 6 bases and J lost 6, with 12 bases in between. CDR1 and CDR2 (germline): MNHEY, SVGEGT. This CDR3 comprises 12 residues. CDR3 protein: CASRRDRCEQYF. The CDR3 DNA reads as TGTGCCAGCAGACGGGACCGGTGCGAGCAGTACTTC.

The rearrangement uses TRBV20-1 and TRBJ2-3, with 8 bases matching TRBD2. Germline CDR1 is DFQATT and CDR2 is SNEGSKA (reference sequence). There are 15 residues in the CDR3. V lost 2 bases, J lost 2 bases, and 6 bases stayed unmatched. CDR3 region: CSARWGGGITDTQYF. DNA of the CDR3: TGCAGTGCTAGATGGGGCGGGGGGATCACAGATACGCAGTATTTT.

This clonotype came up a few times. The J gene is TRBJ2-7, the V gene TRBV9; D ambiguous. The CDR3 loop spans 13 amino acids. Trimming took 4 bases from V and 0 from J, leaving 8 bases between them. CDR1 is SGDLS, CDR2 YYNGEE, per germline. The CDR3 reads CASSPASSYEQYF. As DNA, the CDR3 is TGTGCCAGCAGCCCCGCCTCCTCCTACGAGCAGTACTTC.

Written as DNA, the CDR3 is TGCAGCGTCGAGCGGGTGGGCGAGCAGTACTTC. Translated: CSVERVGEQYF. The chain combines TRBV29-1 with TRBJ2-7; D is perhaps TRBD2 (6 bases). The germline V and J ends were trimmed by 6 bases and 6 bases, with 12 bases remaining between them. CDR1 is SQVTM, CDR2 ANQGSEA, per germline. This CDR3 is 11 amino acids long.

V and J are TRBV9 and TRBJ2-7, with 13 bases fitting TRBD2. Trimming removed 2 bases from V and 5 bases from J; junction bases left unmatched: 4. Germline V gene data show CDR1 as SGDLS and CDR2 as YYNGEE. The CDR3 is 15 amino acids. The CDR3 sequence is CASSVGLAGENEQYF. CDR3 DNA sequence: TGTGCCAGCAGCGTTGGACTAGCGGGAGAAAACGAGCAGTACTTC.